The next 27 T cell receptor beta chains were all read from a single sample in a study of shared clonotypes between healthy human individuals. Using immunoSEQ multiplex PCR, the repertoire was profiled, and TCRdb retains in-frame clones only, with some absent. The table has some 2,000,000 clones, 90% to 95% seen once. Sample: naive CD4+ T cells sorted from blood. Subset specified: CD45RA+ positively selected. Receptors were obtained from a man in his late teens or twenties in good health.

This rearrangement joins TRBV6-4 to TRBJ2-7; the D call may be TRBD1 or TRBD2 (5 bases each). Germline-derived CDR1 and CDR2 are MRHNA and SNTAGT. The CDR3 is made up of 16 amino acids. Trimming took 3 bases from V and 4 from J, leaving 19 bases between them. The DNA of the CDR3 is TGTGCCAGCAGTGAGGGACCCACAAAATGGGCATACGAGCAGTACTTC. Protein sequence: CASSEGPTKWAYEQYF.

The rearrangement links TRBV5-8 to TRBJ2-7; 7 nucleotides align to TRBD1. The CDR3 runs to 15 residues. V was clipped by 6 bases and J by 3 bases; unmatched bases: 12. CDR1 is SGHTS, CDR2 YDEGEE, per germline. The CDR3 DNA reads as TGTGCCAGCACCCGACAGGGCCCAATTTTCTACGAGCAGTACTTC. It codes for CASTRQGPIFYEQYF.

Turning to this clone: Additional DNA sequences in this sample encode the identical CDR3. V usage is TRBV28 and J usage is TRBJ2-7; unclear D gene. V gave up 2 bases and J gave up 4 bases, with 9 bases separating them. The CDR3 is 13 residues long. Germline CDR1 and CDR2: MDHEN and SYDVKM. The CDR3: CASSLNRGYEQYF. The CDR3 region has the DNA TGTGCCAGCAGTTTAAATCGTGGATACGAGCAGTACTTC.

V is TRBV11-2 and J is TRBJ2-5; D uncertain. The CDR3 sequence is 12 residues long. The germline V gene has CDR1 SGHAT and CDR2 FQNNGV. Trimming took off 3 bases at V and 4 bases at J, with 6 bases between the two ends. The CDR3 region is CASSFSLETQYF. DNA for the CDR3: TGTGCCAGCAGCTTCTCCTTAGAGACCCAGTACTTC.

The count of this clone is one. This rearrangement joins TRBV27 to TRBJ1-5; D is undetermined. V dropped 5 bases and J dropped 3 bases, with 8 bases sitting between them. The CDR3 loop spans 13 amino acids. Per the germline V gene, CDR1 is MNHEY and CDR2 is SMNVEV (reference sequence). The CDR3 loop is CASSRSLNQPQHF. The CDR3 nucleotides read TGTGCCAGCAGTCGATCCCTCAATCAGCCCCAGCATTTT.

The V call is TRBV5-1, the J call TRBJ2-7; D uncertain. Germline CDR1 is SGHRS and CDR2 is YFSETQ. Trimming took off 0 bases at V and 3 bases at J, with 10 bases between the two ends. This CDR3 comprises 14 residues. For the CDR3, the DNA is TGCGCCAGCAGCTTGGTGGGTCCAAACTACGAGCAGTACTTC. Amino acids: CASSLVGPNYEQYF.

In its sample, this clone was seen once. In DNA, the CDR3 is TGTGCCAGCAGTAACGCTTTGGGACAGGGGTTAAACCAGCCCCAGCATTTT. Its protein product is CASSNALGQGLNQPQHF. V usage is TRBV28 and J usage is TRBJ1-5; the match to TRBD1 covers 10 bases. Germline V gene lookup returns CDR1 MDHEN and CDR2 SYDVKM. This CDR3 has 17 residues. V lost 5 bases and J lost 7; bases outside the gene matches: 14.

The chain carries TRBV28 and TRBJ1-4; D is unclear. This CDR3 has 14 residues. V was trimmed by 8 bases and J by 8 bases, leaving 18 bases between them. Germline V CDR1 and CDR2: MDHEN, SYDVKM. The CDR3 sequence: CASGVDRPGEKLFF. The CDR3 DNA reads TGTGCCAGCGGAGTGGATAGGCCTGGGGAAAAACTGTTTTTT.

Only a few counts were recorded for this clone. This chain joins TRBV9 and TRBJ1-3; 8 bases fit TRBD1. Germline CDR1 is SGDLS and CDR2 is YYNGEE. The CDR3 has 14 amino acids. V was pared by 4 bases and J by 3 bases, with 3 bases of the junction left unmatched. CDR3 DNA: TGTGCCAGCAGCCCCGGGACAGGTGGAAACACCATATATTTT. Translating it yields CASSPGTGGNTIYF.

V and J are TRBV18 and TRBJ1-6; D unclear. Germline CDR1 reads KGHSH; CDR2 reads LQKENI. The CDR3 is 15 residues long. Trimming stripped 3 bases from V and 0 bases from J, with 6 bases between. The CDR3 region is CASSPMASYNSPLHF. The CDR3 DNA is TGTGCCAGCTCACCCATGGCCTCCTATAATTCACCCCTCCACTTT.

The chain carries TRBV4-3 and TRBJ2-7; 12 bases are a match to TRBD2. The germline V gene has CDR1 LGHNA and CDR2 YSLEER. With V trimmed by 3 bases and J by 3 bases, 3 bases remained unmatched. The CDR3 loop spans 15 amino acids. The CDR3 is CASSQTTSGGYEQYF. The DNA for the CDR3 is TGCGCCAGCAGCCAGACGACTAGCGGGGGCTACGAGCAGTACTTC.

The gene calls are TRBV5-4 and TRBJ2-7; 10 bases align to TRBD2. Germline loops: CDR1 SGHNT, CDR2 YYREEE (reference sequence). V was pared by 10 bases and J by 4 bases, with 8 bases of the junction left unmatched. This CDR3 is 13 amino acids long. CDR3 region: CASRSSGSYEQYF. DNA of the CDR3: TGTGCCTCACGGTCTAGCGGGAGTTACGAGCAGTACTTC.

V usage is TRBV4-1 and J usage is TRBJ1-6; a weak D match, TRBD1 (5 bases). From germline, CDR1 is MGHRA and CDR2 YSYEKL. The CDR3 is made up of 18 amino acids. V shed 1 base and J shed 4 bases, with 17 bases lying between them. Here the CDR3 DNA reads TGCGCCAGCAGCCAAGGGGACCCCTCACAGTTTTATAATTCACCCCTCCACTTT. This translates into CASSQGDPSQFYNSPLHF.

The gene calls are TRBV7-3 and TRBJ2-5, with D possibly matching TRBD1 (6 bases). V lost 2 bases and J lost 7, with 11 bases in between. The length of the CDR3 is 13 residues. Per germline, CDR1 SGHTA and CDR2 FQGTGA. In nucleotides, the CDR3 is TGTGCCAGCAGCTTACTGACAGGCGCGACCCAGTACTTC. As protein: CASSLLTGATQYF.

The genes are TRBV29-1 and TRBJ2-1; 8 positions match TRBD2. In germline, CDR1 is SQVTM, CDR2 ANQGSEA. The trim removed 2 bases at V and 13 bases at J, leaving 7 bases unmatched. CDR3 length: 12 residues. CDR3 amino acids: CSVESPGGAQFF. CDR3 DNA: TGCAGCGTTGAATCCCCGGGGGGGGCCCAGTTCTTC.

The chain joins TRBV6-5 to TRBJ1-4; D gene unclear. Per germline, CDR1 MNHEY and CDR2 SVGAGI. This CDR3 spans 11 amino acids. With 6 bases removed from V and 8 bases from J, the gap between germline ends came to 7 bases. CDR3 amino acids: CASRELEKLFF. CDR3 sequence (DNA): TGTGCCAGCAGGGAGCTGGAAAAACTGTTTTTT.

This chain links TRBV2 with TRBJ2-3; 10 bases align to TRBD2. V was pared by 5 bases and J by 5 bases, with 10 bases of the junction left unmatched. The CDR3 has 16 residues. Germline V gives CDR1 SNHLY, CDR2 FYNNEI. The CDR3 DNA sequence: TGTGCCAGCAGTCTTTCCGGGACTAGCGTGGTAGATACGCAGTATTTT. Residues: CASSLSGTSVVDTQYF.

The J gene is TRBJ2-7, the V gene TRBV11-3; tentative D call: TRBD2 (5 bases). Germline V gene data show CDR1 as SGHNT and CDR2 as YENEEA. CDR3 length: 16 amino acids. The germline V and J ends were trimmed by 2 bases and 2 bases, with 16 bases remaining between them. The CDR3 DNA is TGTGCCAGCAGCTTATGCCGGAGGAGCGAGACCTACGAGCAGTACTTC. Encoded protein: CASSLCRRSETYEQYF.

The gene calls are TRBV6-1 and TRBJ1-1; no clear D gene. Germline CDR1 MNHNS, CDR2 SASEGT. Trimming shortened V by 0 bases and J by 11 bases, and 4 bases separated the two germline ends. The CDR3 totals 10 residues. The CDR3 loop is CASSEATAFF. The CDR3 DNA follows: TGTGCCAGCAGTGAAGCCACGGCTTTCTTT.

V and J are TRBV11-2 and TRBJ2-7; tentative D call: TRBD2 (6 bases). The length of the CDR3 is 15 residues. The ends were cut back, 3 bases at V and 5 bases at J, with 17 bases in the middle. Germline values: CDR1 SGHAT, CDR2 FQNNGV. The CDR3 spells CASSLDPGLFDEQYF. CDR3 sequence (DNA): TGTGCCAGCAGCTTGGACCCGGGACTCTTCGACGAGCAGTACTTC.

The genes are TRBV6-5 and TRBJ1-2; unclear D gene. This CDR3 region has 13 residues. Germline assignment: CDR1 MNHEY and CDR2 SVGAGI. V lost 2 bases and J 3 bases, leaving 7 bases between the germline ends. The CDR3 spells CASSYGQHYGYTF. As DNA, the CDR3 is TGTGCCAGCAGTTACGGTCAGCACTATGGCTACACCTTC.

The sample holds one count of this clone. The chain links TRBV6-5 to TRBJ1-2; D call uncertain. The V gene's germline CDR1 is MNHEY and CDR2 SVGAGI. The CDR3 has 14 amino acids. The V gene lost 7 bases and the J gene lost 4 bases, with 16 bases spanning the gap. The CDR3 sequence: CASTQDVGVYGYTF. CDR3 nucleotides: TGTGCCAGCACCCAGGACGTTGGGGTCTATGGCTACACCTTC.

The V and J genes are TRBV5-1 and TRBJ1-5, with TRBD1 matching 7 bases. In germline, CDR1 is SGHRS, CDR2 YFSETQ. The V and J ends lost 0 bases and 4 bases, in that order; junction bases with no gene match: 4. The CDR3 contains 15 residues. The CDR3 region has the DNA TGCGCCAGCAGCTTGGAGGGGGCGAAAAATCAGCCCCAGCATTTT. It encodes CASSLEGAKNQPQHF.

This chain joins TRBV5-1 and TRBJ2-3; TRBD2 might be the D (6 bases). CDR3 length: 14 residues. The germline V gene has CDR1 SGHRS and CDR2 YFSETQ. V was clipped by 5 bases and J by 6 bases, with 16 bases between them. As DNA, the CDR3 is TGCGCCAGCAGTCTAGCGCTCTATGGGGATACGCAGTATTTT. Translation: CASSLALYGDTQYF.

This sequence joins TRBV6-4 and TRBJ2-2; D gene ambiguous. Germline V gene data show CDR1 as MRHNA and CDR2 as SNTAGT. The CDR3 runs to 15 residues. V dropped 7 bases and J dropped 5 bases, with 17 bases sitting between them. CDR3: CASKRLVASTGELFF. In nucleotides, the CDR3 is TGTGCCAGCAAGCGACTTGTAGCCTCGACCGGGGAGCTGTTTTTT.

The chain recombines TRBV7-9 with TRBJ1-5; no definite D call. CDR1 and CDR2 from the germline V gene are SEHNR and FQNEAQ (reference sequence). The CDR3 totals 13 residues. The germline V and J ends were trimmed by 5 bases and 6 bases, with 11 bases remaining between them. CDR3 coding DNA: TGTGCCAGCAGCGAGAGCGTAGGTCAGCCCCAGCATTTT. Its protein product is CASSESVGQPQHF.

This clone was observed once. The chain carries TRBV7-9 and TRBJ2-2; 9 bases agree with TRBD1. Germline CDR1 and CDR2: SEHNR and FQNEAQ (reference sequence). This CDR3 has 15 residues. V was clipped by 1 base and J by 3 bases; unmatched bases: 0. The CDR3 protein is CASSLGDRDTGELFF. DNA of the CDR3: TGTGCCAGCAGCTTAGGGGACAGGGACACCGGGGAGCTGTTTTTT.